This TCR beta chain is drawn from a study of beta chain features in type 1 diabetes. This clone was picked up a small number of times. The V gene's germline CDR1 is KGHSH and CDR2 LQKENI. The CDR3 length is 13 residues. Trimming took 6 bases from V and 5 from J, leaving 13 bases between them. The authors reverse transcribed all of the isolated RNA, so sequencing captured expressed TCRB transcripts. The method was immunoSEQ multiplex PCR; TCRdb's version includes in-frame clones alone and lacks a portion of them. The table includes hundreds of thousands of clones, 15% to 20% detected once. The sequence was collected from a young woman in good health. Sequencing input: naive CD4+ T cells from blood. The chain joins TRBV18 to TRBJ1-1, with a tentative D call TRBD1 (6 bases). CDR3 amino acids: CASSGGQGTEAFF. In DNA form, the CDR3 reads TGTGCCAGCTCGGGGGGGCAGGGTACTGAAGCTTTCTTT. The full variable domain, in which reference TRBV18 and TRBJ1-1 provide the parts outside the CDR3, is NAGVMQNPRHLVRRRGQEARLRCSPMKGHSHVYWYRQLPEEGLKFMVYLQKENIIDESGMPKERFSAEFPKEGPSILRIQQVVRGDSAAYFCASSGGQGTEAFFGQGTRLTVV.